This entry lists 22 T cell receptor beta chains sequenced from one sample in a study of CD8+CD57+ T cells in acquired aplastic anemia (dated by TCRdb to between 2017 and 2018). Sequenced on an Illumina HiSeq 2000. TCR beta VDJ combination and CDR3 sequence profiling used genomic DNA as the template. TCRdb's own reprocessing of the public reads used fastp at Q25 and MiXCR and kept productive beta chains. Every CDR3 protein is listed once, alongside the most common genes and DNA of its rows. The sample data list about 81,000 distinct CDR3 sequences, and around 44% of these were observed just once. Of the sample, approximately 70% falls within the top ten clones. Sequencing used sorted CD4+, CD8+, or CD8+CD57+ T cells (not recorded which) from PBMCs. Receptors were obtained from a human donor in good health, serving as a control.

CDR3 sequence reads: CATSRTKQETQYF. The CDR3 nucleotides read TGTGCCACCAGCAGGACAAAACAAGAGACCCAGTACTTC. The chain couples TRBV15 to TRBJ2-5; no clear D gene. V shed 3 bases and J shed 2 bases, with 7 bases lying between them. Germline loops: CDR1 LNHNV, CDR2 YYDKDF (reference sequence). The CDR3 covers 13 residues.

This clonotype has just a few counts. This may be a read error, as it is one base from a much larger clone. This chain connects TRBV7-6 to TRBJ2-7; 12 positions match TRBD2. The CDR3 extends over 14 amino acids. Per germline, CDR1 SGHVS and CDR2 FNYEAQ. CDR3 amino acids: CASTLLAGGYEQYF. In DNA, the CDR3 is TGTGCCAGCACCTTACTAGCGGGGGGCTACGAGCAGTACTTC. Combining the CDR3 with reference TRBV7-6 and TRBJ2-7 gives the whole variable domain GAGVSQSPRYKVTKRGQDVALRCDPISGHVSLYWYRQALGQGPEFLTYFNYEAQQDKSGLPNDRFSAERPEGSISTLTIQRTEQRDSAMYRCASTLLAGGYEQYFGPGTRLTVT.

The V and J genes are TRBV19 and TRBJ2-7; 8 nucleotides line up with TRBD1. The CDR3 runs to 15 residues. Germline V gene sequence: CDR1 LNHDA, CDR2 SQIVND (reference sequence). V shed 3 bases, J shed 0 bases, and the junction held 4 bases outside the gene matches. DNA of the CDR3: TGTGCCAGTAGTATGCGGACAGGGAGCTCCTACGAGCAGTACTTC. This encodes CASSMRTGSSYEQYF.

J is TRBJ1-1 and V is TRBV10-3; D remains unclear. CDR3 size: 12 residues. Trimming removed 3 bases from V and 7 bases from J, with 9 bases in between. The V gene's germline CDR1 is ENHRY and CDR2 SYGVKD. This CDR3 is CAISERGFEAFF. The CDR3 DNA reads TGTGCCATCAGTGAACGAGGGTTTGAAGCTTTCTTT.

The chain couples TRBV10-3 to TRBJ2-1; D gene unclear. The CDR3 runs 13 residues. V was cut by 7 bases and J by 7 bases, with 14 bases left in between. Germline V gene data show CDR1 as ENHRY and CDR2 as SYGVKD. The CDR3 loop reads CAIKPHSGNEQFF. The CDR3 DNA is TGTGCCATCAAGCCACACTCTGGGAATGAGCAGTTCTTC.

The chain joins TRBV19 to TRBJ1-1; D unresolved. Per the germline V gene, CDR1 is LNHDA and CDR2 is SQIVND (reference sequence). With 4 bases removed from V and 0 bases from J, the gap between germline ends came to 12 bases. CDR3 length: 15 amino acids. DNA of the CDR3: TGTGCCAGTAGTAAGACCCGCAGGATGAACACTGAAGCTTTCTTT. Translated, it gives CASSKTRRMNTEAFF.

This clonotype was detected many times. The CDR3 spells CASRNLAGADNEQFF. CDR3 nucleotide sequence: TGTGCCAGCAGGAATCTAGCGGGAGCGGACAATGAGCAGTTCTTC. V and J are TRBV2 and TRBJ2-1; 10 bases fit TRBD2. CDR3 size: 15 residues. CDR1 SNHLY and CDR2 FYNNEI come from the germline V gene. V shed 6 bases and J 5 bases; nucleotides not matched to a gene: 7. Full variable domain (missing parts from reference TRBV2 and TRBJ2-1): EPEVTQTPSHQVTQMGQEVILRCVPISNHLYFYWYRQILGQKVEFLVSFYNNEISEKSEIFDDQFSVERPDGSNFTLKIRSTKLEDSAMYFCASRNLAGADNEQFFGPGTRLTVL.

The sample holds many counts of this clonotype. This chain uses TRBV7-8 with TRBJ1-1; 7 nucleotides align to TRBD1. Trimming took 3 bases from V and 4 from J; bases not matched to a gene: 2. The CDR3 runs to 13 residues. Looked up from germline, CDR1 is SGHVS and CDR2 is FQNEAQ. DNA of the CDR3: TGTGCCAGCAGCTTTCAGGGGGGCACTGAAGCTTTCTTT. Its protein is CASSFQGGTEAFF.

The rearrangement joins TRBV25-1 to TRBJ1-6, with 8 nucleotides matching TRBD1. Trimming removed 6 bases from V and 5 bases from J; junction bases left unmatched: 3. Looked up from germline, CDR1 is MGHDK and CDR2 is SYGVNS. The CDR3 is made up of 14 amino acids. CDR3 loop: CASRGTGDNSPLHF. CDR3 bases: TGTGCCAGCAGGGGGACAGGCGATAATTCACCCCTCCACTTT.

This clonotype was counted at least ten times. The chain joins TRBV27 to TRBJ2-7; D is undetermined. The CDR3 has 12 amino acids. V dropped 3 bases and J dropped 1 base, with 4 bases sitting between them. Per the germline V gene, CDR1 is MNHEY and CDR2 is SMNVEV (reference sequence). DNA for the CDR3: TGTGCCAGCAGTTTCGATTCCTACGAGCAGTACTTC. Translation: CASSFDSYEQYF.

The chain uses TRBV27 and TRBJ1-1, with D possibly being TRBD1 (5 bases). This CDR3 is built from 14 residues. V was shortened by 5 bases and J by 1 base, with 11 bases between the two germline ends. Germline V CDR1 and CDR2: MNHEY, SMNVEV (reference sequence). CDR3 amino acids: CASSPTGTNTEAFF. The CDR3 bases are TGTGCCAGCAGTCCTACAGGAACGAACACTGAAGCTTTCTTT.

This clonotype was found many times. The chain uses TRBV15 and TRBJ2-3; perhaps TRBD2 as D (6 bases). The germline V gene encodes CDR1 LNHNV and CDR2 YYDKDF (reference sequence). The CDR3 sequence is 17 residues long. The ends were cut back, 9 bases at V and 5 bases at J, with 27 bases in the middle. The CDR3 reads CATTRRGISGFGDTQYF. CDR3 sequence (DNA): TGTGCCACAACTCGACGCGGAATTAGCGGATTTGGAGATACGCAGTATTTT. Variable domain in full (rest from reference TRBV15 and TRBJ2-3): DAMVIQNPRYQVTQFGKPVTLSCSQTLNHNVMYWYQQKSSQAPKLLFHYYDKDFNNEADTPDNFQSRRPNTSFCFLDIRSPGLGDTAMYLCATTRRGISGFGDTQYFGPGTRLTVL.

V gene TRBV2 combines with J gene TRBJ1-2; D remains ambiguous. V gave up 3 bases and J gave up 6 bases, with 17 bases separating them. This CDR3 region has 15 residues. The germline V gene encodes CDR1 SNHLY and CDR2 FYNNEI. As DNA, the CDR3 is TGTGCCAGCAGTGATAGTGGCCGGGTGGGCGATGGCTACACCTTC. It is translated as CASSDSGRVGDGYTF.

This clonotype has just one count. A much bigger clone sits one base away, suggesting this may be a read error. The gene calls are TRBV5-1 and TRBJ2-7; D could derive from TRBD1 or TRBD2 (6 bases each). Germline CDR1 SGHRS, CDR2 YFSETQ. This CDR3 region has 13 residues. CDR3 DNA sequence: TGCGCCAGCAGCCCGCAAGAGGGGGGCGAGCAGCACTTC. Protein product: CASSPQEGGEQHF.

The gene calls are TRBV10-2 and TRBJ1-1; perhaps TRBD1 as D (5 bases). The V end lost 1 base, the J end lost 7 bases, and 16 bases lay between the germline ends. CDR3 length equals 15 residues. Germline CDR1 reads WSHSY; CDR2 reads SAAADI. CDR3 DNA sequence: TGCGCCAGCAGTGAGTTACGACTGGGGGGTGATGAAGCTTTCTTT. Amino acid sequence: CASSELRLGGDEAFF.

V and J are TRBV10-3 and TRBJ1-5; 10 bases map to TRBD1. CDR3 length: 13 amino acids. V lost 5 bases, J lost 8 bases, and 3 bases stayed unmatched. Germline assignment: CDR1 ENHRY and CDR2 SYGVKD. CDR3 DNA: TGTGCCATCAGTCCCGGGACAGGGGAGCCCCAGCATTTT. Its translation: CAISPGTGEPQHF.

The chain is built from TRBV27 and TRBJ1-1, with TRBD1 identical over 8 bases. With 3 bases clipped from V and 0 bases from J, the junction kept 3 bases outside the gene matches. The CDR3 is made up of 15 amino acids. Germline V CDR1 and CDR2: MNHEY, SMNVEV (reference sequence). The DNA for the CDR3 is TGTGCCAGCAGTTTGACAGGGGTCTTGAACACTGAAGCTTTCTTT. This sequence encodes CASSLTGVLNTEAFF.

At least ten counts were recorded for this clonotype. At one boundary the junction diverges from the germline segment, which might be a read error. This chain uses TRBV7-9 with TRBJ2-2, with D hard to call. CDR3 length: 13 amino acids. Germline V lookup: CDR1 SEHNR, CDR2 FQNEAQ (reference sequence). CDR3 DNA: TGTGCCAGCAACTTAGGGTTCCCCGGGGAGCTGTTTTTT. It specifies CASNLGFPGELFF.

The table lists this clonotype with a few counts. The chain links TRBV15 to TRBJ2-7, with no clear D. Germline V gene data show CDR1 as LNHNV and CDR2 as YYDKDF (reference sequence). Trimming pared 0 bases from V and 2 bases from J, leaving 14 bases between. This CDR3 contains 16 residues. CDR3 coding DNA: TGTGCCACCAGCAGAGATCGTTCCCCCTCTACCTACGAGCAGTACTTC. Residues: CATSRDRSPSTYEQYF.

Only a few counts were recorded for this clonotype. This chain joins TRBV28 and TRBJ1-1, with D possibly being TRBD1 (5 bases). The CDR3 is 13 residues long. Germline V lookup: CDR1 MDHEN, CDR2 SYDVKM. The germline V and J ends were trimmed by 8 bases and 6 bases, with 16 bases remaining between them. The CDR3 DNA reads as TGTGCCAGCGAAGATGACAGAACCGCTGAAGCTTTCTTT. Its translation is CASEDDRTAEAFF.

This clonotype came up a few times. The chain links TRBV12-3 or TRBV12-4 to TRBJ2-2; the D gene could be TRBD1 or TRBD2 (5 bases each). With 5 bases removed from V and 1 base from J, the gap between germline ends came to 11 bases. CDR3 length equals 15 residues. The CDR3 region has the DNA TGTGCCAGCAGTGCCCGTGGGGGGAACACCGGGGAGCTGTTTTTT. It encodes CASSARGGNTGELFF.

The chain is built from TRBV3-1 and TRBJ2-1, with 8 bases fitting TRBD2. Per germline, CDR1 LGHDT and CDR2 YNNKEL (reference sequence). This CDR3 is built from 15 residues. Trimming removed 4 bases from V and 7 bases from J; junction bases left unmatched: 9. As DNA, the CDR3 is TGTGCCAGCAGCCCCTCTCCGGGACTAGGGAATGAGCAGTTCTTC. Its translation: CASSPSPGLGNEQFF.